The clone carrying this TCR beta chain was seen only once. The data were obtained in a study of blood T cell repertoires in COVID-19. Methods used by the authors: It was from reference gene primer amplification that nucleated cell counts were estimated. Measured with immunoSEQ multiplex PCR; TCRdb has only the in-frame clones, and not every one. The V and J calls and clone size are taken from that table; D and trimming were inferred from the DNA. Of around 250,000 clones in the sample, approximately 83% were seen once. Sequencing input: peripheral blood. The clonotype was recovered from a man younger than 45 who had recovered from COVID-19.

CDR3 residues: CASRATGVISEAFF. The CDR3 DNA reads TGTGCCAGCAGAGCGACAGGGGTCATATCTGAAGCTTTCTTT. The V and J genes are TRBV2 and TRBJ1-1, with 8 bases lining up with TRBD1. The CDR3 runs to 14 residues. Germline CDR1 reads SNHLY; CDR2 reads FYNNEI. Trimming at V came to 6 bases and at J to 6 bases, leaving 9 bases not matched to a gene.